This section outlines one TCR beta chain sequence together with its context. The V gene lost 6 bases and the J gene lost 6 bases, with 15 bases spanning the gap. The germline V gene encodes CDR1 SNHLY and CDR2 FYNNEI. There are 14 residues in the CDR3. The data are from a study of shared clonotypes between healthy human individuals. Libraries were prepared by immunoSEQ multiplex PCR; TCRdb keeps only in-frame clonotypes and omits some of them. The sample has about 470,000 clones, 70% to 80% seen once; the top ten hold about 13%. The chain employs TRBV2 and TRBJ2-1, with D possibly matching TRBD2 (6 bases). Source material: PBMCs. The sequence was obtained from a woman in her 40s in good health. Some clones in this sample may be carry-over from other donors' samples. CDR3 sequence reads: CASSRSGVGNEQFF. The CDR3 region has the DNA TGTGCCAGCAGCAGGTCGGGAGTAGGCAATGAGCAGTTCTTC.